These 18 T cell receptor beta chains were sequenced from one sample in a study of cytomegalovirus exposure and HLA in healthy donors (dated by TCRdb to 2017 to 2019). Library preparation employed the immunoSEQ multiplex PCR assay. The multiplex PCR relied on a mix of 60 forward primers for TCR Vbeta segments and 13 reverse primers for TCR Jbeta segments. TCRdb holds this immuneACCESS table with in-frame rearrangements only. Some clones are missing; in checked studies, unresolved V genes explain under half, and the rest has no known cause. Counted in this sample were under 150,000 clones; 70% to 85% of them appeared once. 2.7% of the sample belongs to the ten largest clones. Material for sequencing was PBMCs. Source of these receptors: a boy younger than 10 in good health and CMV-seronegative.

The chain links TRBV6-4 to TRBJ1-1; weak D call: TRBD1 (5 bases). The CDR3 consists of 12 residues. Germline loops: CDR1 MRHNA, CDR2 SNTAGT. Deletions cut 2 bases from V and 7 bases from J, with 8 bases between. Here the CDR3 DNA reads TGTGCCAGCAGTGACGTTCAGGGTGAAGCTTTCTTT. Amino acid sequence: CASSDVQGEAFF.

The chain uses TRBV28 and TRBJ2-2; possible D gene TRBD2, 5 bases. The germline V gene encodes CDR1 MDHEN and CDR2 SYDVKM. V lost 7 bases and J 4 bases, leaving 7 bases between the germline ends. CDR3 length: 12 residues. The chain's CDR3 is CASNGVTGELFF. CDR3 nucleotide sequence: TGTGCCAGCAACGGGGTCACCGGGGAGCTGTTTTTT.

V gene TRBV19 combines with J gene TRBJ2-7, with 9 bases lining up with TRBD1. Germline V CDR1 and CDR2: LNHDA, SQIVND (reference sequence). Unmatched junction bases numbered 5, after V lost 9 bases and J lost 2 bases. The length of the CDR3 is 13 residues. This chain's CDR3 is CARNRDRAYEQYV. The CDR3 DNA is TGTGCCAGAAACCGGGACAGGGCCTACGAGCAGTACGTC.

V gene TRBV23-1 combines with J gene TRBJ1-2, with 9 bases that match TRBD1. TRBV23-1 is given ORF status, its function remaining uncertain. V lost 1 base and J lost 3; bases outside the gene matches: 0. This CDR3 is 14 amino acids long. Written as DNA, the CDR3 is TGCGCCAGCAGTCAATGGACAGGGGACTATGGCTACACCTTC. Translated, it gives CASSQWTGDYGYTF.

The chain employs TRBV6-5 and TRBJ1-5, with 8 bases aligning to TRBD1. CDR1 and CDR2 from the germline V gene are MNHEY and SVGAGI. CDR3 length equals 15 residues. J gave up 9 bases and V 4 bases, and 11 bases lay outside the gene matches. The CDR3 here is CASSLTGAVESPQHF. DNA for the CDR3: TGTGCCAGCAGTTTGACAGGGGCGGTTGAATCGCCCCAGCATTTT.

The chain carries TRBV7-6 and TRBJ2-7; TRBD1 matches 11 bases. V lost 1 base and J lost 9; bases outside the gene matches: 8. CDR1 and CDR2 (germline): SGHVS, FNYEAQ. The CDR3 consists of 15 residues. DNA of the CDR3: TGTGCCAGCAGCTTAGAATTTGGGACAGGGGGAGCGCAGTACTTC. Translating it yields CASSLEFGTGGAQYF.

CDR3 amino acids: CASSLDRSSNYGYTF. DNA of the CDR3: TGCGCCAGCAGCTTGGACCGAAGCTCTAACTATGGCTACACCTTC. V gene TRBV5-1 combines with J gene TRBJ1-2, with D uncertain. Trimming pared 0 bases from V and 0 bases from J, leaving 9 bases between. CDR3 length equals 15 residues. Germline lookup yields CDR1 SGHRS and CDR2 YFSETQ.

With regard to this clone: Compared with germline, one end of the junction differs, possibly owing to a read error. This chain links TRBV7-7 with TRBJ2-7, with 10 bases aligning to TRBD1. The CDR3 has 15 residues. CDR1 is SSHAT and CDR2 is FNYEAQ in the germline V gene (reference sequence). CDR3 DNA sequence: TGTGCTAGCAGCTTAGGACAGGGGGGATCCTACGAGCAGTACTTC. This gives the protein CASSLGQGGSYEQYF.

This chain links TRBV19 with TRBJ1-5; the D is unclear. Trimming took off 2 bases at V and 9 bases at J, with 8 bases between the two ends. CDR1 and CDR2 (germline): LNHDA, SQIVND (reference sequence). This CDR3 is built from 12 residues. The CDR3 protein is CASSIPSGPQHF. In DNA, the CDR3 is TGTGCCAGTAGTATACCGTCGGGGCCCCAGCATTTT.

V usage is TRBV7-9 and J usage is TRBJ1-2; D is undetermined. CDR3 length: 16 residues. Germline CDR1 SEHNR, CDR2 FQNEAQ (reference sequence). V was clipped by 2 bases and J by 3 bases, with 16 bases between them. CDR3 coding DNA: TGTGCCAGCAGCTTAACTCCTGGGCCCACAGACTATGGCTACACCTTC. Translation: CASSLTPGPTDYGYTF.

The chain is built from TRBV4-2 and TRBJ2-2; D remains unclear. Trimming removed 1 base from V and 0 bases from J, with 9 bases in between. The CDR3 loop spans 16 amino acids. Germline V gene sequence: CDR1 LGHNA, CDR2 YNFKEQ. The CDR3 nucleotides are TGTGCCAGCAGCCAAGGTCTCAGAACGAACACCGGGGAGCTGTTTTTT. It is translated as CASSQGLRTNTGELFF.

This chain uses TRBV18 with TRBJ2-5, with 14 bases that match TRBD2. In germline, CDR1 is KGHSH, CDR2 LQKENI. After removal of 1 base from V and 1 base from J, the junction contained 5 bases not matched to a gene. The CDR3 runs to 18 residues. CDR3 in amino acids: CASSPLRTSGGTQETQYF. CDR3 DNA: TGTGCCAGCTCACCACTCCGGACTAGCGGGGGGACCCAAGAGACCCAGTACTTC.

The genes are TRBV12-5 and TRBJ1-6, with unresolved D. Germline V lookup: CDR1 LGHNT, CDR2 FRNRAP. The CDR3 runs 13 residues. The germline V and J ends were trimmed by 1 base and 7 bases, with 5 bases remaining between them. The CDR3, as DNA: TGTGCTAGTGGTTTGGCCCTGAATTCACCCCTCCACTTT. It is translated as CASGLALNSPLHF.

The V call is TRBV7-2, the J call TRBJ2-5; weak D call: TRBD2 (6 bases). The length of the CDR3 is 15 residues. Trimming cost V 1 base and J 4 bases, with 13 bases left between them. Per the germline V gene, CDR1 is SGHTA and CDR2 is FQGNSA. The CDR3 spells CASSLGYRRGETQYF. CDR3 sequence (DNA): TGTGCCAGCAGCTTAGGATATCGGAGGGGAGAGACCCAGTACTTC.

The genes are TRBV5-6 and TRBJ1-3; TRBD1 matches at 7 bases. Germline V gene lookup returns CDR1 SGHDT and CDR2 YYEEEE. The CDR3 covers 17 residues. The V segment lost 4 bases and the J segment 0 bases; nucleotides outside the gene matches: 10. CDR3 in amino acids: CASSRFRTGASGNTIYF. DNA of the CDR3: TGTGCCAGCAGCAGATTCCGGACAGGAGCCTCTGGAAACACCATATATTTT.

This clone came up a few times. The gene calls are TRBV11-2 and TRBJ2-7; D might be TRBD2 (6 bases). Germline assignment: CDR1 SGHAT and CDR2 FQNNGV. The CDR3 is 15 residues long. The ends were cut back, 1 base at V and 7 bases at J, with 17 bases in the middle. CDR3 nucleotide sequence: TGTGCCAGCAGCTTAGGGGCCGGGGGTTCGGGGGAGCAGTACGTC. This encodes CASSLGAGGSGEQYV.

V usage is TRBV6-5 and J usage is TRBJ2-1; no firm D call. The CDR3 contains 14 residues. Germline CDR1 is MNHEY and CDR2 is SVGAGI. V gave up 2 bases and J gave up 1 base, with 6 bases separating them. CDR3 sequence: CASSYGNSYNEQFF. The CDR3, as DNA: TGTGCCAGCAGTTACGGCAATTCCTACAATGAGCAGTTCTTC.

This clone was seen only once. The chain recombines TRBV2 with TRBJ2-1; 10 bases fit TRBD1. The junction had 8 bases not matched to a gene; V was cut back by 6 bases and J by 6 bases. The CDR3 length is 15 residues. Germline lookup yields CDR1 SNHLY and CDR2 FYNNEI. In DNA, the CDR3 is TGTGCCAGCAGACCCGACAGGGGGCTTTCCAATGAGCAGTTCTTC. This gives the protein CASRPDRGLSNEQFF.